The 25 T cell receptor beta chains below were found in one sample sequenced in a study of shared clonotypes between healthy human individuals. The table came from immunoSEQ multiplex PCR; TCRdb's copy has only in-frame clones and leaves some out. Here the sample spans about 510,000 clones, 75% to 80% being singletons. The material sequenced was PBMCs. These receptor sequences come from a woman between 40 and 55 years old in good health. Some clones in this sample may be carry-over from other donors' samples.

This clone was observed once. The chain employs TRBV7-2 and TRBJ2-5, with D maybe TRBD2 (5 bases). V lost 0 bases and J lost 3, with 8 bases in between. Per the germline V gene, CDR1 is SGHTA and CDR2 is FQGNSA. This CDR3 is 14 amino acids long. CDR3 amino acids: CASSLAGDKETQYF. CDR3 nucleotide sequence: TGTGCCAGCAGCTTAGCGGGAGACAAAGAGACCCAGTACTTC.

This chain links TRBV2 with TRBJ2-5; TRBD2 might be the D (6 bases). In germline, CDR1 is SNHLY, CDR2 FYNNEI. Trimming removed 7 bases from V and 2 bases from J, with 14 bases in between. The CDR3 consists of 14 residues. This CDR3 is CASTRGVGQETQYF. The CDR3 DNA is TGTGCCAGCACTCGCGGGGTGGGGCAAGAGACCCAGTACTTC.

V gene TRBV7-7 combines with J gene TRBJ1-5; D ambiguous. Trimming took 1 base from V and 0 from J, leaving 22 bases between them. Germline CDR1 SSHAT, CDR2 FNYEAQ (reference sequence). CDR3 size: 20 residues. The CDR3 bases are TGTGCCAGCAGCTTAGTGACCATCAGACCTACCCCATATAGCAATCAGCCCCAGCATTTT. Protein product: CASSLVTIRPTPYSNQPQHF.

The V call is TRBV10-3, the J call TRBJ2-7; D ambiguous. Germline loops: CDR1 ENHRY, CDR2 SYGVKD. The CDR3 totals 16 residues. Trimming cost V 0 bases and J 5 bases, with 17 bases left between them. CDR3 in DNA: TGTGCCATCAGTGAGTCGGGCCAAGGGATCCTCCACGAGCAGTACTTC. This gives the protein CAISESGQGILHEQYF.

The CDR3 sequence is CASSRLADTYEQYF. CDR3 DNA: TGCGCCAGCAGCCGGCTAGCGGATACCTACGAGCAGTACTTC. V and J are TRBV4-1 and TRBJ2-5; 7 bases are a match to TRBD2. The DNA end is a closer match to TRBJ2-7, so the J assignment may be wrong. The CDR3 covers 14 residues. CDR1 and CDR2 (germline): MGHRA, YSYEKL.

This clone was seen only a few times. The rearrangement uses TRBV5-1 and TRBJ2-7; 12 positions match TRBD1. The trim removed 3 bases at V and 3 bases at J, leaving 13 bases unmatched. CDR1 is SGHRS, CDR2 YFSETQ, per germline. This CDR3 spans 18 amino acids. The DNA of the CDR3 is TGCGCCAGCAGCTCGTTCCGGGACAGGGGGCGAGTAAACTACGAGCAGTACTTC. This encodes CASSSFRDRGRVNYEQYF.

V usage is TRBV18 and J usage is TRBJ2-1; the D gene is possibly TRBD1 (5 bases). There are 14 residues in the CDR3. V shed 3 bases and J shed 5 bases, with 11 bases lying between them. The germline V gene encodes CDR1 KGHSH and CDR2 LQKENI. CDR3 in DNA: TGTGCCAGCTCACCTCTGACAGCTAACAATGAGCAGTTCTTC. Protein: CASSPLTANNEQFF.

This clone was seen just once. The J gene is TRBJ2-7, the V gene TRBV28, with TRBD1 matching 9 bases. Trimming took 5 bases from V and 5 from J; bases not matched to a gene: 10. From germline, CDR1 is MDHEN and CDR2 SYDVKM. There are 15 residues in the CDR3. The CDR3 here is CASSTSGTGLNEQYF. The CDR3 bases are TGTGCCAGCAGTACCTCCGGGACAGGGCTCAACGAGCAGTACTTC.

The chain couples TRBV5-1 to TRBJ2-3; the D gene is possibly TRBD2 (5 bases). Trimming pared 0 bases from V and 1 base from J, leaving 9 bases between. This CDR3 has 15 residues. The V gene's germline CDR1 is SGHRS and CDR2 YFSETQ. The CDR3 spells CASSLGLEGTDTQYF. Written as DNA, the CDR3 is TGCGCCAGCAGCTTGGGTTTGGAGGGCACAGATACGCAGTATTTT.

Comments on this clone: Other DNA sequences in this specimen translate into the identical CDR3. This chain uses TRBV9 with TRBJ1-1; no definite D call. The CDR3 has 13 residues. The V end was cut by 2 bases, the J end by 0 bases, with 5 bases between. Germline-derived CDR1 and CDR2 are SGDLS and YYNGEE. In DNA, the CDR3 is TGTGCCAGCAGCGTCCAGGTGAACACTGAAGCTTTCTTT. It encodes CASSVQVNTEAFF.

Concerning this clone itself: At one of its ends the junction is not consistent with the germline gene, which may arise from a read error. The chain couples TRBV7-7 to TRBJ2-3; 9 nucleotides line up with TRBD2. Germline CDR1 SSHAT, CDR2 FNYEAQ (reference sequence). This CDR3 contains 13 residues. In nucleotides, the CDR3 is TGTGCTAGCAGCTCAGCGGGAGGAGATACGCAGTATTTT. It specifies CASSSAGGDTQYF.

This clone has a single count. This rearrangement joins TRBV7-8 to TRBJ2-3, with D uncertain. CDR1 and CDR2 (germline): SGHVS, FQNEAQ. The CDR3 consists of 13 residues. Trimming removed 1 base at V and 6 bases at J, with 8 bases between. The CDR3 here is CASSLGSVDTQYF. The CDR3 DNA sequence: TGTGCCAGCAGCTTAGGGTCCGTGGATACGCAGTATTTT.

The V and J genes are TRBV30 and TRBJ2-1, with D hard to call. This CDR3 is 12 amino acids long. CDR1 GTSNPN and CDR2 SVGIG come from the germline V gene (reference sequence). V was clipped by 4 bases and J by 8 bases, with 12 bases between them. CDR3 sequence reads: CAWNPRWDEQFF. The DNA for the CDR3 is TGTGCCTGGAACCCCCGCTGGGATGAGCAGTTCTTC.

The chain couples TRBV28 to TRBJ1-1, with a weak D call TRBD1 (5 bases). Germline V lookup: CDR1 MDHEN, CDR2 SYDVKM. The germline V and J ends were trimmed by 6 bases and 0 bases, with 17 bases remaining between them. The CDR3 loop spans 16 amino acids. The DNA of the CDR3 is TGTGCCAGCAGCCTCCCGGGGGGGGTGATGAACACTGAAGCTTTCTTT. Translated, it gives CASSLPGGVMNTEAFF.

This clone has a count of ten or more. The genes are TRBV28 and TRBJ1-2; TRBD1 is a possible D gene (5 bases). Germline V lookup: CDR1 MDHEN, CDR2 SYDVKM. This CDR3 spans 13 amino acids. V was clipped by 2 bases and J by 6 bases, with 10 bases between them. In nucleotides, the CDR3 is TGTGCCAGCAGTTTAGTGGGGGGAAATGGCTACACCTTC. It codes for CASSLVGGNGYTF.

This clone was picked up a small number of times. This chain connects TRBV5-4 to TRBJ2-1; 7 bases agree with TRBD1. From germline, CDR1 is SGHNT and CDR2 YYREEE (reference sequence). The CDR3 has 15 amino acids. V lost 3 bases to trimming and J lost 1 base; unmatched junction nucleotides: 4. The CDR3 DNA is TGTGCCAGCAGCTCGGGACAGTATTCCTACAATGAGCAGTTCTTC. This translates into CASSSGQYSYNEQFF.

This chain connects TRBV6-1 to TRBJ2-1; tentative D call: TRBD2 (6 bases). V dropped 2 bases and J dropped 4 bases, with 12 bases sitting between them. The CDR3 extends over 15 amino acids. Per the germline V gene, CDR1 is MNHNS and CDR2 is SASEGT. The CDR3 loop is CASSELGLDYNEQFF. The CDR3 bases are TGTGCCAGCAGTGAACTGGGACTTGATTACAATGAGCAGTTCTTC.

The J gene is TRBJ1-2, the V gene TRBV15, with a possible D match to TRBD1 (5 bases). V was trimmed by 0 bases and J by 8 bases, leaving 10 bases between them. The V gene's germline CDR1 is LNHNV and CDR2 YYDKDF (reference sequence). The length of the CDR3 is 13 residues. This CDR3 is CATSRDLGEGYTF. The CDR3 nucleotides are TGTGCCACCAGCAGAGATCTAGGGGAAGGCTACACCTTC.

The chain uses TRBV6-6 and TRBJ2-7; TRBD1 matches at 10 bases. The junction had 4 bases not matched to a gene; V was cut back by 5 bases and J by 0 bases. The CDR3 spans 15 residues. The V gene's germline CDR1 is MNHNY and CDR2 SVGAGI (reference sequence). The CDR3 nucleotides are TGTGCCAGCAGTGACTGGGACAGGGGCTCCTACGAGCAGTACTTC. Its translation: CASSDWDRGSYEQYF.

This chain joins TRBV4-1 and TRBJ2-6; TRBD1 matches 9 bases. In germline, CDR1 is MGHRA, CDR2 YSYEKL. V shed 3 bases and J 0 bases; nucleotides not matched to a gene: 9. This CDR3 comprises 19 residues. The CDR3 is CASSQGPGQGYSGANVLTF. In DNA form, the CDR3 reads TGCGCCAGCAGCCAGGGACCGGGACAGGGTTACTCTGGGGCCAACGTCCTGACTTTC.

The V and J genes are TRBV10-2 and TRBJ2-3, with D perhaps matching TRBD1 or TRBD2 (5 bases each). The CDR3 has 17 amino acids. Germline-derived CDR1 and CDR2 are WSHSY and SAAADI. V lost 2 bases, J lost 4 bases, and 19 bases lay in between. CDR3 sequence: CASSEPIDIGTADTQYF. The CDR3 DNA is TGCGCCAGCAGTGAGCCAATTGATATCGGGACGGCAGATACGCAGTATTTT.

This clone was seen just once. A much larger clone sits a single nucleotide away, making a read error possible. This specimen includes other DNA sequences encoding the same CDR3. The chain has TRBV9 and TRBJ2-7, with D perhaps matching TRBD1 (6 bases). The CDR3 is made up of 12 amino acids. V was pared by 4 bases and J by 7 bases, with 12 bases between. Germline assignment: CDR1 SGDLS and CDR2 YYNGEE. CDR3 nucleotides: TGTGCCAGCAGCCCAGGGGACGGTGAGCAGTACTTC. This encodes CASSPGDGEQYF.

This clone came up a few times. The chain carries TRBV5-4 and TRBJ2-6; tentative D call: TRBD1 (6 bases). CDR1 is SGHNT and CDR2 is YYREEE in the germline V gene (reference sequence). The CDR3 totals 16 residues. V was pared by 0 bases and J by 5 bases, with 12 bases between. This chain's CDR3 is CASSLEQGIRANVLTF. Here the CDR3 DNA reads TGTGCCAGCAGCTTGGAACAGGGTATACGGGCCAACGTCCTGACTTTC.

The J gene is TRBJ2-3, the V gene TRBV7-3; D gene unclear. The CDR3 loop spans 15 amino acids. Deletions cut 4 bases from V and 0 bases from J, with 11 bases between. Germline V gene data show CDR1 as SGHTA and CDR2 as FQGTGA. The CDR3 spells CASSSQVGSTDTQYF. CDR3 DNA sequence: TGTGCCAGCAGCTCCCAGGTTGGAAGCACAGATACGCAGTATTTT.

J is TRBJ1-2 and V is TRBV25-1; D uncertain. Trimming stripped 3 bases from V and 2 bases from J, with 19 bases between. Germline assignment: CDR1 MGHDK and CDR2 SYGVNS. The length of the CDR3 is 17 residues. CDR3: CASSDGLYSLGNYGYTF. The CDR3 DNA reads TGTGCCAGCAGTGATGGACTCTACTCATTAGGAAACTATGGCTACACCTTC.